A single sample gave rise to the 11 T cell receptor beta chains below, sequenced in a study of cytomegalovirus exposure and HLA in healthy donors. In the PCR, 60 Vbeta and 13 Jbeta primers were used. Method: immunoSEQ multiplex PCR; TCRdb's copy keeps in-frame clones and lacks some. The repertoire holds some 180,000 clones, around a tenth seen once, with approximately 1.4% in the top ten. Sequenced: PBMCs. The receptors derive from a woman between 25 and 40 years old in good health and CMV-seropositive.

The chain links TRBV21-1 to TRBJ2-2; the table's D call TRBD2 went unverified against the DNA. TRBV21-1 is a pseudogene. The CDR3 has 20 amino acids. CDR3 sequence: CASGTGVGLAGGPDTGELFF. The CDR3 DNA follows: TGTGCCAGCGGGACAGGGGTTGGGCTAGCGGGAGGGCCAGATACCGGGGAGCTGTTTTTT.

This clone was seen more than once but under ten times. This chain joins TRBV4-1 and TRBJ1-5; no clear D gene. Germline lookup yields CDR1 MGHRA and CDR2 YSYEKL. This CDR3 has 15 amino acids. V lost 1 base and J 1 base, leaving 8 bases between the germline ends. The CDR3 protein is CASSQVQLSNQPQHF. The CDR3 DNA follows: TGCGCCAGCAGCCAAGTCCAGTTGAGCAATCAGCCCCAGCATTTT.

V gene TRBV5-1 combines with J gene TRBJ2-7, with 9 bases matching TRBD1. Trimming removed 4 bases from V and 7 bases from J; junction bases left unmatched: 9. The germline gives CDR1 SGHRS, CDR2 YFSETQ. The CDR3 is 14 amino acids. The CDR3: CASSPGQGSSEQYF. DNA for the CDR3: TGCGCCAGCAGCCCGGGACAGGGCTCGAGTGAGCAGTACTTC. Together with reference TRBV5-1 and TRBJ2-7, the CDR3 gives the full variable domain: KAGVTQTPRYLIKTRGQQVTLSCSPISGHRSVSWYQQTPGQGLQFLFEYFSETQRNKGNFPGRFSGRQFSNSRSEMNVSTLELGDSALYLCASSPGQGSSEQYFGPGTRLTVT.

This clone was counted a few times. J is TRBJ1-2 and V is TRBV18; weak D call: TRBD1 (6 bases). CDR1 is KGHSH and CDR2 is LQKENI in the germline V gene. This CDR3 region has 15 residues. V was pared by 3 bases and J by 2 bases, with 13 bases between. The CDR3 bases are TGTGCCAGCTCACCGTCGGAACAGGGAAACTATGGCTACACCTTC. This codes for CASSPSEQGNYGYTF. The full variable domain, in which reference TRBV18 and TRBJ1-2 provide the parts outside the CDR3, is NAGVMQNPRHLVRRRGQEARLRCSPMKGHSHVYWYRQLPEEGLKFMVYLQKENIIDESGMPKERFSAEFPKEGPSILRIQQVVRGDSAAYFCASSPSEQGNYGYTFGSGTRLTVV.

The sample holds a few counts of this clone. The chain recombines TRBV15 with TRBJ2-1, with 15 bases lining up with TRBD2. Germline V CDR1 and CDR2: LNHNV, YYDKDF (reference sequence). The CDR3 runs to 18 residues. The junction had 9 bases not matched to a gene; V was cut back by 1 base and J by 8 bases. This CDR3 is CATSRAAPGTSGRYEQFF. The CDR3 DNA is TGTGCCACCAGCAGAGCGGCCCCAGGGACTAGCGGGAGGTATGAGCAGTTCTTC.

V is TRBV14 and J is TRBJ2-3; TRBD2 matches at 8 bases. CDR3 length: 18 amino acids. Germline CDR1 is SGHDN and CDR2 is FVKESK. Trimming removed 1 base from V and 0 bases from J; junction bases left unmatched: 9. In DNA, the CDR3 is TGTGCCAGCAGCCAAGCTAGGGGTAGCGGGGTGAGCACAGATACGCAGTATTTT. Protein: CASSQARGSGVSTDTQYF.

As for this clone: The junction and the germline gene differ at one end; a read error may be behind it. The CDR3, as DNA: TGTGCCAACAGCTTAGGACAGGCCACCATTTACGAGCAGTACTTC. Translation gives CANSLGQATIYEQYF. This chain uses TRBV7-9 with TRBJ2-7, with TRBD1 matching 7 bases. This CDR3 is built from 15 residues. Germline lookup yields CDR1 SEHNR and CDR2 FQNEAQ (reference sequence).

The chain employs TRBV10-2 and TRBJ1-1; TRBD1 aligns across 9 bases. V lost 9 bases to trimming and J lost 12 bases; unmatched junction nucleotides: 8. The germline gives CDR1 WSHSY, CDR2 SAAADI. The CDR3 loop spans 11 amino acids. The CDR3 loop reads CASLGQGLPFF. DNA of the CDR3: TGCGCCAGTTTGGGACAGGGTTTGCCTTTCTTT.

This clone was observed a few times. The chain couples TRBV29-1 to TRBJ2-1, with 8 positions matching TRBD2. The trim removed 3 bases at V and 16 bases at J, leaving 14 bases unmatched. Looked up from germline, CDR1 is SQVTM and CDR2 is ANQGSEA. There are 13 residues in the CDR3. The CDR3 DNA sequence: TGCAGCGTTGACCCCCGGACCGGGACTAGTTCTTTCTTC. Amino acids: CSVDPRTGTSSFF.

In its sample, this clone was seen a few times. J is TRBJ1-2 and V is TRBV4-1; TRBD1 is a possible D gene (6 bases). Trimming stripped 0 bases from V and 8 bases from J, with 16 bases between. Germline loops: CDR1 MGHRA, CDR2 YSYEKL. The CDR3 is made up of 15 amino acids. CDR3 DNA: TGCGCCAGCAGCCAAGATATCATCAGGGGCGACGGCTACACCTTC. Translation gives CASSQDIIRGDGYTF.

This chain connects TRBV30 to TRBJ2-7; TRBD2 matches at 10 bases. Unmatched junction bases numbered 12, after V lost 3 bases and J lost 4 bases. Germline V CDR1 and CDR2: GTSNPN, SVGIG (reference sequence). CDR3 length: 16 residues. CDR3 bases: TGTGCCTGGAGGAGGCGGCTAGCGGGAGTTGGATACGAGCAGTACTTC. This gives the protein CAWRRRLAGVGYEQYF.